Below, 20 T cell receptor beta chains from the same sample are listed, as sequenced in a study of human T cells and chemical hapten exposure. TCRdb reprocessed the RACE reads via MiXCR and lists one record per CDR3 protein. The sample lists about 70,000 distinct CDR3 sequences, approximately 9.9% occurring once. The time point denotes: pre-sensitization, week 0. Stated treatment: therapeutic diphenylcyclopropenone sensitization with weekly scalp DPC. This specimen was whole blood, taken in connection with sensitization to the hapten diphenylcyclopropenone (DPC). All receptors derive from a woman in her forties or fifties with alopecia areata. Some clones in this sample may be carry-over from other donors' samples.

This clonotype has a count of ten or more. The CDR3: CASSLESSAETQYF. CDR3 nucleotide sequence: TGTGCCAGCAGCTTAGAAAGCTCGGCAGAGACCCAGTACTTC. V usage is TRBV7-2 and J usage is TRBJ2-5; D gene ambiguous. V shed 1 base and J shed 4 bases, with 10 bases lying between them. The CDR3 runs 14 residues. Germline CDR1 is SGHTA and CDR2 is FQGNSA.

In DNA form, the CDR3 reads TGTGCCAGCAGTTTGCCGGGAGGGCCCCGCGAGCAGTACTTC. It codes for CASSLPGGPREQYF. This chain uses TRBV28 with TRBJ2-7; 8 nucleotides align to TRBD2. The CDR3 is 14 residues long. The V gene end was trimmed by 3 bases and the J gene end by 6 bases; junction bases not matched to a gene: 7. CDR1 is MDHEN, CDR2 SYDVKM, per germline.

As for this clonotype: Possible read error: a much larger clone is one base away. This sequence joins TRBV29-1 and TRBJ1-1; 8 nucleotides agree with TRBD1. The CDR3 spans 13 residues. Germline V gene lookup returns CDR1 SQVTM and CDR2 ANQGSEA. For the CDR3, the DNA is TGCGGCGGACAGACAGGGGTCATGACTGAAGCTTTCTTT. The encoded protein is CGGQTGVMTEAFF.

In its sample, this clonotype was seen many times. At one boundary the junction diverges from the germline segment, which might be a read error. This chain joins TRBV3-1 and TRBJ2-7, with TRBD2 identical over 10 bases. The CDR3 contains 13 residues. CDR1 is LGHDT, CDR2 YNNKEL, per germline (reference sequence). The CDR3 region is CASSQVGTSVLLF. CDR3 nucleotide sequence: TGTGCCAGCAGCCAAGTCGGGACTAGCGTTCTCCTATTC.

To note about this clonotype: The junction and the germline gene differ at one end; a read error may be behind it. The chain is built from TRBV7-2 and TRBJ2-1, with 9 bases lining up with TRBD1. The CDR3 runs to 14 residues. Germline V CDR1 and CDR2: SGHTA, FQGNSA. The CDR3 nucleotides are TGTGCCAACAGCTTAGGACAGGGGATTCATGAGCAGTTCTTC. Protein sequence: CANSLGQGIHEQFF.

J is TRBJ2-1 and V is TRBV4-2; 9 nucleotides line up with TRBD1. The ends lost 0 bases at V and 5 bases at J; junction bases unmatched: 14. Germline assignment: CDR1 LGHNA and CDR2 YNFKEQ. The CDR3 covers 19 residues. CDR3 sequence reads: CASSQDRVWGQGYNNEQFF. In DNA form, the CDR3 reads TGTGCCAGCAGCCAAGATCGAGTCTGGGGACAGGGTTATAACAATGAGCAGTTCTTC.

This clonotype was observed a few times. The V and J genes are TRBV7-9 and TRBJ1-1; D is unresolved. Germline loops: CDR1 SEHNR, CDR2 FQNEAQ (reference sequence). Trimming shortened V by 1 base and J by 5 bases, and 11 bases separated the two germline ends. The CDR3 has 14 residues. CDR3 amino acids: CASSLVGLGTEAFF. The CDR3 DNA reads TGTGCCAGCAGCTTAGTGGGATTAGGGACTGAAGCTTTCTTT.

This clonotype was found many times. The rearrangement joins TRBV6-1 to TRBJ1-2; possibly TRBD1 for D (6 bases). Trimming took off 2 bases at V and 4 bases at J, with 11 bases between the two ends. This CDR3 comprises 14 residues. Germline-derived CDR1 and CDR2 are MNHNS and SASEGT. The CDR3 here is CASSETRQAYGYTF. The CDR3 DNA is TGTGCCAGCAGTGAAACCCGACAGGCCTATGGCTACACCTTC.

A few counts support this clonotype. Lacking the conserved final phenylalanine or tryptophan, this CDR3 likely reflects a read error. It is unclear where the CDR3 begins or ends on the DNA, so no DNA is shown, and the CDR3 is as TCRdb lists it. The chain joins TRBV7-2 to TRBJ2-2; TRBD1, as called in the table, went unchecked against the DNA. CDR1 is SGHTA, CDR2 FQGNSA, per germline. The CDR3 length equals 10 residues, ends included. The CDR3 loop reads CASSCRTVRR.

This clonotype was picked up many times. The chain joins TRBV7-2 to TRBJ2-1; TRBD1 aligns across 7 bases. Germline V gene sequence: CDR1 SGHTA, CDR2 FQGNSA. J was trimmed by 6 bases and V by 8 bases; bases with no gene match: 13. This CDR3 is built from 15 residues. CDR3 in DNA: TGTGCCAGCCCCAGGGGGACAGTTTCCAGCAATGAGCAGTTCTTC. Amino acids: CASPRGTVSSNEQFF.

Only a few counts were recorded for this clonotype. This chain links TRBV6-5 with TRBJ2-5; D might be TRBD1 or TRBD2, each matching 6 bases. The CDR3 runs to 14 residues. Germline values: CDR1 MNHEY, CDR2 SVGAGI. Between the trimmed V and J ends, which lost 6 bases and 1 base, there was a span of 12 bases. CDR3 region: CASSRGTIQETQYF. CDR3 DNA sequence: TGTGCCAGCAGCCGCGGGACAATCCAAGAGACCCAGTACTTC.

This clonotype was picked up many times. The chain is built from TRBV9 and TRBJ1-2; tentative D call: TRBD1 (6 bases). This CDR3 spans 15 amino acids. Germline V gene data show CDR1 as SGDLS and CDR2 as YYNGEE. V gave up 0 bases and J gave up 4 bases, with 13 bases separating them. CDR3 sequence: CASSVAQGGLYGYTF. The DNA of the CDR3 is TGTGCCAGCAGCGTAGCACAGGGAGGACTCTATGGCTACACCTTC.

In this sample, this clonotype turned up many times. This chain connects TRBV27 to TRBJ1-1, with a possible D match to TRBD1 (5 bases). The CDR3 is 12 amino acids. Per the germline V gene, CDR1 is MNHEY and CDR2 is SMNVEV (reference sequence). The V end lost 7 bases, the J end lost 2 bases, and 8 bases lay between the germline ends. The CDR3: CASNGHNTEAFF. The CDR3 DNA reads as TGTGCCAGCAATGGACATAACACTGAAGCTTTCTTT.

This clonotype was recorded at least ten times. The rearrangement uses TRBV11-1 and TRBJ1-6; no definite D call. The ends were cut back, 6 bases at V and 11 bases at J, with 14 bases in the middle. The CDR3 sequence is 13 residues long. Germline CDR1 is SGHAT and CDR2 is FQDESV (reference sequence). CDR3 protein: CASSRIRGTPLHF. The CDR3 DNA is TGTGCCAGCAGTAGGATCCGGGGAACACCCCTCCACTTT.

This clonotype was seen more than once but under ten times. This rearrangement joins TRBV11-2 to TRBJ2-3, with 8 bases that match TRBD1. This CDR3 has 16 amino acids. The trim removed 5 bases at V and 4 bases at J, leaving 11 bases unmatched. Germline V gene lookup returns CDR1 SGHAT and CDR2 FQNNGV. In nucleotides, the CDR3 is TGTGCCAGCAGCCGCGGACAGGGAAAGAGCGCAGATACGCAGTATTTT. Its translation is CASSRGQGKSADTQYF.

Ten or more counts support this clonotype. This chain uses TRBV20-1 with TRBJ1-5; 9 nucleotides match TRBD1. The CDR3 totals 16 residues. From germline, CDR1 is DFQATT and CDR2 SNEGSKA (reference sequence). V shed 5 bases, J shed 6 bases, and the junction held 14 bases outside the gene matches. The CDR3 nucleotides read TGCAGTGCTGTCCGGGGGGGGACAGGGCTAACTCAGCCCCAGCATTTT. It specifies CSAVRGGTGLTQPQHF.

This clonotype showed up many times. The V call is TRBV11-2, the J call TRBJ1-6; D gene uncertain. V lost 6 bases and J 7 bases, leaving 19 bases between the germline ends. Germline CDR1 SGHAT, CDR2 FQNNGV. CDR3 length equals 16 residues. The CDR3 here is CASRPPREGVNSPLHF. The DNA for the CDR3 is TGTGCCAGCAGACCCCCCCGGGAGGGTGTGAATTCACCCCTCCACTTT.

This sequence joins TRBV7-8 and TRBJ1-4, with 8 bases lining up with TRBD1. V was clipped by 5 bases and J by 7 bases; unmatched bases: 6. From germline, CDR1 is SGHVS and CDR2 FQNEAQ. The CDR3 covers 14 residues. In nucleotides, the CDR3 is TGTGCCAGCAGCCCGGACAGGGTACCTGAAAAACTGTTTTTT. Protein: CASSPDRVPEKLFF.

Many counts were recorded for this clonotype. The CDR3 here is CASASGANVLTF. CDR3 bases: TGTGCCAGTGCCTCTGGGGCCAACGTCCTGACTTTC. The V call is TRBV28, the J call TRBJ2-6; D remains unclear. The CDR3 is 12 residues long. CDR1 and CDR2 (germline): MDHEN, SYDVKM. The V gene lost 9 bases and the J gene lost 0 bases, with 3 bases spanning the gap.

In its sample, this clonotype was seen a few times. This chain links TRBV9 with TRBJ1-5; 9 nucleotides match TRBD1. V lost 4 bases, J lost 1 base, and 3 bases stayed unmatched. The CDR3 loop spans 15 amino acids. The V gene's germline CDR1 is SGDLS and CDR2 YYNGEE. The CDR3 DNA reads as TGTGCCAGCAGCTTTGGACAGGGGAGCAATCAGCCCCAGCATTTT. This gives the protein CASSFGQGSNQPQHF.